A single sample is the source of the 2 T cell receptor beta chains below, sequenced in a study of T-cell reconstitution after alpha-beta-depleted transplantation in children. Unique molecular identifiers were incorporated during preparation of the TCRbeta library. TCRdb independently ran MiXCR on the PCR reads; one entry per CDR3 protein. Of roughly 220,000 distinct CDR3 sequences listed, over 9.5% were seen once; the top ten hold around 5.1%. Material: PBMCs from the stem cell graft donor, obtained from the stem cell graft. The receptor set was obtained from a human donor who donated a stem cell graft to a child with SCID.

This clonotype was observed many times. The CDR3 is CASRHTGYGYTF. For the CDR3, the DNA is TGTGCCAGCAGACATACAGGCTATGGCTACACCTTC. The chain has TRBV13 and TRBJ1-2, with D possibly being TRBD1 (5 bases). The CDR3 is 12 residues long. Germline-derived CDR1 and CDR2 are PRHDT and FYEKMQ (reference sequence). Trimming stripped 6 bases from V and 4 bases from J, with 9 bases between.

This clonotype occurred many times. CDR3 sequence (DNA): TGCGCCAGCAGCCCCGGGACACTTGGCTACACCTTC. Amino acids: CASSPGTLGYTF. The gene calls are TRBV5-1 and TRBJ1-2; D is perhaps TRBD1 (6 bases). The CDR3 is made up of 12 amino acids. Deletions cut 4 bases from V and 7 bases from J, with 11 bases between. Looked up from germline, CDR1 is SGHRS and CDR2 is YFSETQ.